This entry features one T cell receptor (beta chain) sequence. Its target antigen remains unknown. No clone much larger than this one lies a single base away; base qualities are absent. Participants in the prospective study were aged roughly 18 to 90 years, lived in 20 to 25 United States geographic areas, and enrolled through a virtual design. To assign participants to cohorts, the prospective study relied on clinical history that participants themselves reported in a screening survey and a study questionnaire. ImmuneRACE Cohort 3 recovered participants were defined by two consecutive negative NP/OP PCR tests, healthcare professional clearance, or symptom resolution. In the prospective study, mobile phlebotomists collected whole blood, serum and a nasopharyngeal or oropharyngeal swab from each participant. Participants in the prospective study had the option to provide additional blood draws and questionnaires over a roughly two-month period. Before DNA extraction, prospective study blood samples were shipped either frozen or at room temperature.

The sample belongs to a study of blood T cell repertoires in COVID-19 (TCRdb year 2020). Regarding the research as a whole: Collaborator samples came from the United States, Italy and Spain and covered acute and convalescent phases of COVID-19. The material from the prospective study consisted of cDNA or gDNA derived from T cells, B-cell-depleted T cells, or PBMCs. Subjects who had been exposed to COVID-19, were actively infected with it, or had recovered from it provided the deeply sampled blood TCRbeta repertoires that made up the dataset. The repertoires were released in a freely available public database meant as a resource for research on the immune response to SARS-CoV-2. The samples were drawn from the first 160 participants of the ongoing ImmuneRACE study and from 1,254 subjects provided by 6 global collaborators. A de-identified subject ID, COVID-19 status, age in years and sex were almost always included in the sample metadata. Where available, HLA class I and class II types were taken from metadata supplied by the sample provider and were not determined by assay-based typing.

Results and caveats for the whole study, not just this receptor: The amount of clinical and demographic metadata varied by source and participant and was provided uncurated.

The germline V gene (reference sequence) sets CDR1 to GTSNPN and CDR2 to SVGIG. The CDR3 runs 13 amino acids, cysteine and phenylalanine included. CDR3 DNA only is kept here, 39 bases in frame from base 1. V and J are truncated by 5 bases and 6 bases respectively, leaving an intervening sequence of 14 bases. TCRbeta CDR3 regions were amplified from genomic DNA using the immunoSEQ Assay, a bias-controlled multiplex PCR. The paper's processing steps were these. The number of nucleated cells in each sample was estimated from the amplification of reference gene primers within the assay. Sequence reads were collapsed and filtered to measure the absolute abundance of every unique TCRbeta CDR3 rearrangement. Productive Simpson clonality was computed per sample as the square root of Simpson's diversity index over productive rearrangements. The immuneACCESS repertoire file appears here via TCRdb, limited to in-frame rearrangements. These files lack a portion of the clones; in checked studies, under half of the deficit traces to unresolved V genes, and the cause of the others is not known. V, J and clone size were drawn from that table, and D and trimming were deduced from the DNA. The sample table lists roughly 190,000 clones, roughly four fifths of them with a count of one. Together, the top ten hold roughly 12% of the sample.

The chain employs TRBV30 and TRBJ1-5, with the D gene not clear enough to name. This receptor was taken from a man in his forties or fifties who had recovered from COVID-19. What was sequenced was PBMCs or T cells enriched from blood (not recorded which). The CDR3 sequence is CAWGGSGGQPQHF. The nucleotides read TGTGCCTGGGGTGGATCGGGTGGTCAGCCCCAGCATTTT.